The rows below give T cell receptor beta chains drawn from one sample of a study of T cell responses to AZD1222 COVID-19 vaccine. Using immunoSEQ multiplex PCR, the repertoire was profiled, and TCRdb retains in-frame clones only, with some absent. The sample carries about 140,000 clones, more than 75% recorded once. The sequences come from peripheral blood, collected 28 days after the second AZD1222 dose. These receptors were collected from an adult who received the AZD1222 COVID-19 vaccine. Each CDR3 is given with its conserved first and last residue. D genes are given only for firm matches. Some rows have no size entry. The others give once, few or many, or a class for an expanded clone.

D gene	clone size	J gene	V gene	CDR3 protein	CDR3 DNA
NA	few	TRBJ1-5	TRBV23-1	CASSQSVRSNQPQHF	TGCGCCAGCAGTCAATCGGTAAGGAGCAATCAGCCCCAGCATTTT
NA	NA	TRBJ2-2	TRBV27	CASSLSAANTGELFF	TGTGCCAGCAGTTTATCGGCAGCGAACACCGGGGAGCTGTTTTTT
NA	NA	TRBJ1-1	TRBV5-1	CASSFSPGMQNTEAFF	TGCGCCAGCAGCTTCTCTCCGGGGATGCAGAACACTGAAGCTTTCTTT
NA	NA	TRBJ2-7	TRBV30	CAWGLGRSYEQYF	TGTGCCTGGGGGCTGGGCAGGTCCTACGAGCAGTACTTC
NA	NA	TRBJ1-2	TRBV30	CAWGGVRSNYGYTF	TGTGCCTGGGGTGGGGTAAGGTCTAACTATGGCTACACCTTC
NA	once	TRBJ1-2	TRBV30	CAWSNSYGYTF	TGTGCCTGGAGTAACAGTTATGGCTACACCTTC
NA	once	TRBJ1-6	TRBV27	CASSFVEGNSPLHF	TGTGCCAGCAGTTTTGTCGAGGGAAATTCACCCCTCCACTTT
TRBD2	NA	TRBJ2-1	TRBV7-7	CASSRTSGRVDEQFF	TGTGCTAGCAGCCGGACTAGCGGGAGGGTCGATGAGCAGTTCTTC
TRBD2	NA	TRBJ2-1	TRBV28	CASRPTSGSVYNEQFF	TGTGCCAGCAGACCCACTAGCGGGAGTGTTTACAATGAGCAGTTCTTC
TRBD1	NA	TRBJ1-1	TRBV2	CASSRQGAVRGTEAFF	TGTGCCAGCAGCAGACAGGGGGCTGTCCGGGGCACTGAAGCTTTCTTT
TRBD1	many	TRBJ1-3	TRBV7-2	CASSPLQGAYGNTIYF	TGTGCCAGCAGCCCCCTACAGGGGGCGTATGGAAACACCATATATTTT
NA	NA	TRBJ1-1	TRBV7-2	CASSRGVWYTEAFF	TGTGCCAGCAGCCGGGGAGTTTGGTACACTGAAGCTTTCTTT
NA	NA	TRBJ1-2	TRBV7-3	CASSLTSRTEGTYGYTF	TGTGCCAGCAGCTTAACGTCCCGCACCGAGGGGACCTATGGCTACACCTTC
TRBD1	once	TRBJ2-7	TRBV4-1	CASSFSGQGDYEQYF	TGCGCCAGCAGCTTTTCGGGACAGGGGGACTACGAGCAGTACTTC
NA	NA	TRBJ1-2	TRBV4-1	CASSPGSAYGYTF	TGCGCCAGCAGCCCCGGGTCCGCCTATGGCTACACCTTC
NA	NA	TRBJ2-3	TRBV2	CASRRSGSLNTDTQYF	TGTGCCAGCAGGCGGTCGGGCAGCCTAAACACAGATACGCAGTATTTT
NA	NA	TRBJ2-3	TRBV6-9	CASSSKARTDTQYF	TGTGCCAGCAGTTCTAAGGCACGGACAGATACGCAGTATTTT
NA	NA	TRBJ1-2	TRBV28	CASSYNGYTF	TGTGCCAGCAGTTATAATGGCTACACCTTC
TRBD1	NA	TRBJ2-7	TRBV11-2	CASSFPTGGRSEQYF	TGTGCCAGCAGCTTCCCGACAGGGGGCCGTTCCGAGCAGTACTTC
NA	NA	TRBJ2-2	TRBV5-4	CASSLAGQTANTGELFF	TGTGCCAGCAGCTTGGCCGGACAAACCGCGAACACCGGGGAGCTGTTTTTT
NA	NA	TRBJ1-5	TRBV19	CASSLDGNSNQPQHF	TGTGCCAGTAGTCTCGATGGGAATAGCAATCAGCCCCAGCATTTT
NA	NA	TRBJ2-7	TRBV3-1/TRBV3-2	CASSQAAGTFNEQYF	TGTGCCAGCAGCCAAGCAGCCGGGACTTTTAACGAGCAGTACTTC
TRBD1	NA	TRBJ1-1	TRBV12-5	CASGLEHKMGTGSTNTEAFF	TGTGCTAGTGGTTTGGAACATAAGATGGGGACAGGGTCGACGAACACTGAAGCTTTCTTT
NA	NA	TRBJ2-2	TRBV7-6	CASSTRTENTGELFF	TGTGCCAGCAGCACCCGGACGGAAAACACCGGGGAGCTGTTTTTT
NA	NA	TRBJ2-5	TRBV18	CASSPPPRETQYF	TGTGCCAGCTCACCACCCCCCCGGGAGACCCAGTACTTC
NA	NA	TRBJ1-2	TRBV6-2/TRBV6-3	CASSFPTGQGYKDGYTF	TGTGCCAGCAGTTTCCCGACAGGTCAGGGGTATAAGGATGGCTACACCTTC
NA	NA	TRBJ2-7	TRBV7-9	CASSLVTPGDYKSYEQYF	TGTGCCAGCAGCTTAGTGACCCCAGGGGACTACAAGTCCTACGAGCAGTACTTC
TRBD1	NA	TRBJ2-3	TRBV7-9	CASSWTGSSTDTQYF	TGTGCCAGCAGCTGGACAGGCTCTAGCACAGATACGCAGTATTTT
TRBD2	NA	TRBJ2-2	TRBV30	CAWSVSGRGNGELFF	TGTGCCTGGAGTGTCAGCGGGAGGGGGAACGGGGAGCTGTTTTTT
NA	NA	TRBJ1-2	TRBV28	CASTGDRVYGYTF	TGTGCCAGCACCGGAGACCGAGTCTATGGCTACACCTTC
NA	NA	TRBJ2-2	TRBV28	CASSFNTGELFF	TGTGCCAGCAGTTTTAATACCGGGGAGCTGTTTTTT
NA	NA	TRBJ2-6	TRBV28	CASTDMGVGANVLTF	TGTGCCAGCACCGATATGGGGGTGGGGGCCAACGTCCTGACTTTC
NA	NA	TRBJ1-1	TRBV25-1	CASDQGGTEAFF	TGTGCCAGCGACCAGGGTGGCACTGAAGCTTTCTTT
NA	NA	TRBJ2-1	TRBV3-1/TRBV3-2	CASSQDDVGALIPNEQFF	TGTGCCAGCAGCCAAGACGACGTGGGGGCGTTAATACCCAATGAGCAGTTCTTC
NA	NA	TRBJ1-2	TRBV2	CASSEWLGYTF	TGTGCCAGCAGTGAATGGTTGGGCTACACCTTC
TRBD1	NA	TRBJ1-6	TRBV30	CAWRRDSGSPLHF	TGTGCCTGGAGGAGGGACAGTGGGTCACCCCTCCACTTT
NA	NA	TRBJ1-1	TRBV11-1	CASSVVGATEAFF	TGTGCCAGCAGCGTCGTGGGAGCCACTGAAGCTTTCTTT
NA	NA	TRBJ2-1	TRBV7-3	CASSSRLTGNNEQFF	TGTGCCAGCAGCTCCCGGCTTACAGGGAACAATGAGCAGTTCTTC
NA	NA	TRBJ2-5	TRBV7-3	CASSQSGHQETQYF	TGTGCCAGCAGCCAGAGCGGGCACCAAGAGACCCAGTACTTC